The 3 T cell receptor beta chains reported below all come from one sample, sequenced in a study of Ad26.COV2.S vaccination and SARS-CoV-2 variants. Treatment denoted: roughly 18 received Ad26.COV2.S at low or high dose, single or two shots; several received placebo; per-sample allocation not given. At day 63 after the first vaccine or placebo injection, samples were drawn. Sequencing used immunoSEQ multiplex PCR; TCRdb keeps in-frame clones, though not all of them. Among about 350,000 clones, around nine tenths were seen once, and the ten largest hold about 10%. The specimen comprised peripheral blood, sampled in a trial of Ad26.COV2.S vaccine versus placebo. These receptors were obtained from a person between 18 and 60 years old who received the Ad26.COV2.S COVID-19 vaccine or a placebo.

The genes are TRBV6-5 and TRBJ2-7; D unresolved. V shed 0 bases and J shed 3 bases, with 9 bases lying between them. Germline V gene sequence: CDR1 MNHEY, CDR2 SVGAGI. The CDR3 runs to 14 residues. CDR3 sequence reads: CASSYSTGGYEQYF. The CDR3 bases are TGTGCCAGCAGTTACTCCACGGGTGGCTACGAGCAGTACTTC.

The V gene is TRBV5-1, the J gene TRBJ1-3; D is unclear. V was cut by 0 bases and J by 2 bases, with 9 bases left in between. Germline V gene sequence: CDR1 SGHRS, CDR2 YFSETQ. The CDR3 contains 15 residues. The CDR3 sequence is CASSLAERAGNTIYF. CDR3 bases: TGCGCCAGCAGCTTGGCCGAAAGGGCTGGAAACACCATATATTTT.

This sequence joins TRBV29-1 and TRBJ2-7; D unresolved. Trimming pared 7 bases from V and 3 bases from J, leaving 22 bases between. This CDR3 contains 15 residues. Germline V lookup: CDR1 SQVTM, CDR2 ANQGSEA. The CDR3 reads CSASRLERTRYEQYF. CDR3 DNA: TGCAGCGCCTCGCGGCTCGAGAGGACCCGCTACGAGCAGTACTTC.